This entry lists 27 T cell receptor beta chains sequenced from one sample in a study of Ad26.COV2.S vaccination and SARS-CoV-2 variants. Treatment: around 19 received Ad26.COV2.S at low or high dose, single or two shots; about 5 received placebo; per-sample allocation not given. Sampling was performed 63 days after the first vaccine or placebo injection. Clones were sequenced by immunoSEQ multiplex PCR, and TCRdb holds only the in-frame ones, with some missing. The sample records about 440,000 clones, 87% being singletons. The sequencing here drew on peripheral blood, taken in a trial of Ad26.COV2.S vaccine versus placebo. These receptors were collected from a person aged 18-60 years who received the Ad26.COV2.S COVID-19 vaccine or a placebo.

The chain has TRBV18 and TRBJ2-7; 12 bases fit TRBD1. Germline values: CDR1 KGHSH, CDR2 LQKENI. The CDR3 length is 16 residues. J lost 5 bases, V lost 3 bases, and 8 bases had no gene match. The CDR3 DNA reads TGTGCCAGCTCACCTAAACCCGGGACAGGGGGCAACGAGCAGTACTTC. Amino acid sequence: CASSPKPGTGGNEQYF.

V gene TRBV3-1 (or the pseudogene TRBV3-2) combines with J gene TRBJ2-6; no reliable D call. V was pared by 4 bases and J by 0 bases, with 4 bases between. Germline V gene lookup returns CDR1 LGHDT and CDR2 YNNKEL (reference sequence). This CDR3 spans 14 amino acids. In DNA form, the CDR3 reads TGTGCCAGCAGCCTATACTCTGGGGCCAACGTCCTGACTTTC. Its translation is CASSLYSGANVLTF.

The chain carries TRBV20-1 and TRBJ1-2, with a weak D call TRBD1 (5 bases). This CDR3 spans 16 amino acids. The V end was cut by 3 bases, the J end by 8 bases, with 25 bases between. From germline, CDR1 is DFQATT and CDR2 SNEGSKA (reference sequence). The CDR3 spells CSASRTGGAASGGYTF. The CDR3 nucleotides read TGCAGTGCTAGTCGGACCGGCGGGGCAGCCTCGGGCGGCTACACCTTC.

This rearrangement joins TRBV15 to TRBJ2-7, with 7 bases that match TRBD1. The CDR3 loop spans 16 amino acids. Germline CDR1 LNHNV, CDR2 YYDKDF (reference sequence). After removal of 1 base from V and 3 bases from J, the junction contained 9 bases not matched to a gene. CDR3 residues: CATSRAATGFFYEQYF. The DNA for the CDR3 is TGTGCCACCAGCAGAGCCGCGACAGGGTTTTTCTACGAGCAGTACTTC.

This chain links TRBV9 with TRBJ1-6, with D maybe TRBD1 (5 bases). The CDR3 has 14 residues. CDR1 and CDR2 (germline): SGDLS, YYNGEE. V lost 0 bases to trimming and J lost 7 bases, with 8 bases between them. CDR3 coding DNA: TGTGCCAGCAGCGTAGACGGGACCAATTCACCCCTCCACTTT. Translated, it gives CASSVDGTNSPLHF. Combining the CDR3 with reference TRBV9 and TRBJ1-6 gives the whole variable domain DSGVTQTPKHLITATGQRVTLRCSPRSGDLSVYWYQQSLDQGLQFLIQYYNGEERAKGNILERFSAQQFPDLHSELNLSSLELGDSALYFCASSVDGTNSPLHFGNGTRLTVT.

V gene TRBV25-1 combines with J gene TRBJ1-2, with 8 bases aligning to TRBD1. Germline values: CDR1 MGHDK, CDR2 SYGVNS. The CDR3 has 14 amino acids. V was pared by 4 bases and J by 2 bases, with 3 bases of the junction left unmatched. The CDR3 sequence is CASSVQGVNYGYTF. In DNA, the CDR3 is TGTGCCAGCAGTGTACAGGGGGTAAACTATGGCTACACCTTC.

This rearrangement joins TRBV27 to TRBJ1-1, with D perhaps TRBD1 (6 bases). Trimming removed 6 bases from V and 5 bases from J, with 16 bases in between. The germline CDR1 and CDR2 sequences are MNHEY and SMNVEV (reference sequence). The CDR3 runs 14 residues. CDR3 sequence: CASRPNRERTEAFF. The CDR3 DNA reads as TGTGCCAGCAGACCCAACAGGGAGAGGACTGAAGCTTTCTTT.

The chain couples TRBV15 to TRBJ1-3; 9 bases are a match to TRBD1. Looked up from germline, CDR1 is LNHNV and CDR2 is YYDKDF (reference sequence). Trimming cost V 3 bases and J 4 bases; bases outside gene matches: 4. CDR3 length equals 15 residues. The CDR3: CATSRDRGKGNTIYF. As DNA, the CDR3 is TGTGCCACCAGCAGGGACAGGGGAAAAGGAAACACCATATATTTT.

The chain links TRBV6-4 to TRBJ2-1; tentative D call: TRBD1 (6 bases). Germline loops: CDR1 MRHNA, CDR2 SNTAGT. V was clipped by 3 bases and J by 4 bases, with 16 bases between them. This CDR3 is 16 amino acids long. The CDR3 sequence: CASSESPDRSYNEQFF. CDR3 in DNA: TGTGCCAGCAGTGAATCCCCCGACAGGAGTTACAATGAGCAGTTCTTC.

The chain joins TRBV24-1 to TRBJ1-4, with TRBD1 as a possible D gene (6 bases). The CDR3 is 15 amino acids. Germline-derived CDR1 and CDR2 are KGHDR and SFDVKD. V was clipped by 3 bases and J by 8 bases, with 15 bases between them. The CDR3 here is CATSDPDRFGEKLFF. The CDR3 DNA follows: TGTGCCACCAGTGATCCTGACAGGTTTGGAGAAAAACTGTTTTTT.

V and J are TRBV7-2 and TRBJ2-5; tentatively, D is TRBD2 (6 bases). Germline CDR1 and CDR2: SGHTA and FQGNSA. V was cut by 3 bases and J by 5 bases, with 10 bases left in between. This CDR3 has 13 amino acids. Written as DNA, the CDR3 is TGTGCCAGCAGCTTTATGGGGGGTGAGACCCAGTACTTC. It specifies CASSFMGGETQYF. The variable domain in full, completed from reference TRBV7-2 and TRBJ2-5, reads GAGVSQSPSNKVTEKGKDVELRCDPISGHTALYWYRQSLGQGLEFLIYFQGNSAPDKSGLPSDRFSAERTGGSVSTLTIQRTQQEDSAVYLCASSFMGGETQYFGPGTRLLVL.

This clone occurred a few times. This chain uses TRBV28 with TRBJ1-4; TRBD1 matches 7 bases. CDR3 size: 16 residues. Germline-derived CDR1 and CDR2 are MDHEN and SYDVKM. The J segment lost 4 bases and the V segment lost 5 bases, leaving 10 bases of the junction unmatched. CDR3 sequence reads: CASSTGDSGHNEKLFF. DNA of the CDR3: TGTGCCAGCAGTACCGGGGACAGCGGCCATAATGAAAAACTGTTTTTT.

CDR3 in DNA: TGTGCCAGCAGCGCGTTGGGGGGCGCCTTTCTTTTCTTC. This encodes CASSALGGAFLFF. The rearrangement uses TRBV9 and TRBJ2-1, with D tentatively TRBD1 or TRBD2 (6 bases each). Trimming left V 3 bases short and J 16 bases short, with 20 bases between. Germline loops: CDR1 SGDLS, CDR2 YYNGEE. This CDR3 is 13 amino acids long.

The chain is built from TRBV6-2 or TRBV6-3 and TRBJ2-3, with D unclear. V was cut by 0 bases and J by 14 bases, with 12 bases left in between. CDR3 length: 12 residues. Germline CDR1 reads MNHEY; CDR2 reads SVGEGT. The CDR3 sequence is CASSYSAGFSYF. For the CDR3, the DNA is TGTGCCAGCAGTTACTCGGCAGGTTTTTCGTATTTT.

The genes are TRBV18 and TRBJ1-1, with TRBD1 matching over 7 bases. CDR3 length equals 14 residues. Unmatched junction bases numbered 9, after V lost 5 bases and J lost 6 bases. The germline gives CDR1 KGHSH, CDR2 LQKENI. The CDR3, as DNA: TGTGCCAGCTCAGAAGCGACAGGGAGTGCTGAAGCTTTCTTT. Its translation is CASSEATGSAEAFF.

The chain joins TRBV29-1 to TRBJ1-5, with D tentatively TRBD1 (6 bases). The V end was cut by 4 bases, the J end by 4 bases, with 11 bases between. CDR1 is SQVTM and CDR2 is ANQGSEA in the germline V gene. CDR3 size: 13 residues. The CDR3 nucleotides read TGCAGCGTTGGAGACAGGATGAATCAGCCCCAGCATTTT. Its protein product is CSVGDRMNQPQHF.

As to this clone: A read error may account for a junction end that differs from germline. The chain is built from TRBV28 and TRBJ2-7; TRBD2 is a possible D gene (6 bases). Looked up from germline, CDR1 is MDHEN and CDR2 is SYDVKM. The CDR3 length is 12 residues. CDR3 sequence: CASSLRGRIFDF. The CDR3 nucleotides are TGTGCCAGCAGTTTAAGAGGGAGGATCTTTGACTTC.

This chain uses TRBV27 with TRBJ1-1, with D possibly being TRBD1 (5 bases). Per germline, CDR1 MNHEY and CDR2 SMNVEV (reference sequence). The CDR3 totals 16 residues. The germline V and J ends were trimmed by 7 bases and 2 bases, with 20 bases remaining between them. The DNA of the CDR3 is TGTGCCAGCAAGGGGATCCTCAGACGGGCAAACACTGAAGCTTTCTTT. Amino acids: CASKGILRRANTEAFF.

Here the CDR3 DNA reads TGTGCCAGCAGCCTCCAACAGGGGACCATCTCCTACGAGCAGTACTTC. Amino acids: CASSLQQGTISYEQYF. V is TRBV7-9 and J is TRBJ2-7, with 7 bases aligning to TRBD1. The CDR3 length is 16 residues. The germline CDR1 and CDR2 sequences are SEHNR and FQNEAQ (reference sequence). J was trimmed by 0 bases and V by 5 bases; bases with no gene match: 10.

CDR3 in amino acids: CASSQPGTVVRRGYTF. The CDR3 DNA reads as TGCGCCAGCAGCCAACCCGGGACGGTGGTACGGAGAGGCTACACCTTC. The gene calls are TRBV4-1 and TRBJ1-2; D may be TRBD1 (5 bases). The CDR3 covers 16 residues. The V gene lost 2 bases and the J gene lost 8 bases, with 21 bases spanning the gap. Germline V CDR1 and CDR2: MGHRA, YSYEKL.

This clone has only one observation. CDR3: CASRPLAGVLYEQYF. CDR3 bases: TGTGCCAGCAGGCCCCTAGCGGGAGTGTTATACGAGCAGTACTTC. The chain links TRBV11-2 to TRBJ2-7; 10 bases line up with TRBD2. The junction had 9 bases not matched to a gene; V was cut back by 6 bases and J by 4 bases. The CDR3 is made up of 15 amino acids. Germline CDR1 reads SGHAT; CDR2 reads FQNNGV.

The chain employs TRBV29-1 and TRBJ2-7, with 12 bases identical to TRBD1. The V segment lost 6 bases and the J segment 7 bases; nucleotides outside the gene matches: 4. Germline values: CDR1 SQVTM, CDR2 ANQGSEA. This CDR3 is built from 12 residues. CDR3 region: CSVGTGGYEQYF. CDR3 in DNA: TGCAGCGTGGGGACAGGGGGCTATGAGCAGTACTTC.

This clone was counted a single time. The chain uses TRBV9 and TRBJ2-2; 11 positions agree with TRBD2. V shed 1 base, J shed 6 bases, and the junction held 5 bases outside the gene matches. The germline V gene has CDR1 SGDLS and CDR2 YYNGEE. The CDR3 is 16 residues long. The CDR3 nucleotides read TGTGCCAGCAGCGTAAGGCTAGCGGGAGGTTCCGGGGAGCTGTTTTTT. This translates into CASSVRLAGGSGELFF.

The chain links TRBV6-2 or TRBV6-3 to TRBJ1-5, with TRBD1 matching over 7 bases. V trimming: 2 bases; J trimming: 7 bases; junction bases outside the gene matches: 8. Germline CDR1 and CDR2: MNHEY and SVGEGT. This CDR3 region has 15 residues. The CDR3 reads CASSYRTGGGQPQHF. The CDR3 DNA reads as TGTGCCAGCAGTTACCGGACAGGAGGGGGGCAGCCCCAGCATTTT.

The chain is built from TRBV15 and TRBJ1-1; 8 bases agree with TRBD1. The CDR3 contains 15 residues. In germline, CDR1 is LNHNV, CDR2 YYDKDF (reference sequence). After removal of 5 bases from V and 5 bases from J, the junction contained 10 bases not matched to a gene. This chain's CDR3 is CATSARGTGGTEAFF. CDR3 bases: TGTGCCACCAGCGCCCGAGGGACAGGTGGGACTGAAGCTTTCTTT.

The rearrangement links TRBV7-6 to TRBJ1-3, with D possibly matching TRBD1 (6 bases). Germline V CDR1 and CDR2: SGHVS, FNYEAQ. The CDR3 consists of 17 residues. Trimming took off 5 bases at V and 0 bases at J, with 17 bases between the two ends. The CDR3, as DNA: TGTGCCAGCAGCCATGTCTTCCGGACAGACTCTGGAAACACCATATATTTT. This codes for CASSHVFRTDSGNTIYF.

V usage is TRBV19 and J usage is TRBJ2-1; possible D gene TRBD2, 6 bases. The CDR3 loop spans 17 amino acids. The V end was cut by 3 bases, the J end by 0 bases, with 15 bases between. Germline V gives CDR1 LNHDA, CDR2 SQIVND (reference sequence). The CDR3 nucleotides read TGTGCCAGTAGTATCCGGGGGTTAGAGGCCTCCTACAATGAGCAGTTCTTC. Amino acid sequence: CASSIRGLEASYNEQFF.